This paragraph reports one TCR beta chain. What it binds is not known. This sample is part of a study of ipilimumab plus nivolumab after autologous stem cell transplantation. Study background: Patients received a median of roughly five ipilimumab and about 8 nivolumab doses. The DLBCL group included primary refractory and relapsed cases. Study results and caveats: The authors say TCR, Treg and microbiome findings warrant further study.

The V end lost 0 bases, the J end lost 8 bases, and 16 bases lay between the germline ends. The CDR3 extends over 14 amino acids. CDR1 SQVTM and CDR2 ANQGSEA come from the germline V gene. Measured with immunoSEQ multiplex PCR; TCRdb has only the in-frame clones, and not every one. The table shows approximately 15,000 clones, with about 80% occurring only once. The source is a male donor with diffuse large B-cell lymphoma. J is TRBJ1-1 and V is TRBV29-1; D might be TRBD1 (6 bases). The sequencing here drew on PBMCs, taken in a trial of ipilimumab plus nivolumab as post-transplant consolidation. The CDR3 DNA reads as TGCAGCGTTGAAGACTCCTGGGGGGCGGGGGAAGCTTTCTTT. It codes for CSVEDSWGAGEAFF.